A single TCR beta chain is shown here with its context. Its cognate antigen is unknown. The sample belongs to a study of blood T cells in healthy people across ages. Regarding the study as a whole: TCR beta diversity was tightly associated with the proportion of naive T cells. Because donor CMV status was unknown, expanded clonotype changes were possibly confounded.

Primed by a sample-barcoded 5' primer and a J-beta primer mix, a second PCR proceeded for roughly 6 to 12 cycles. TCRdb reprocessed the 5' RACE reads with MiXCR, giving one entry per CDR3 protein. Here the sample spans about 1,600,000 distinct CDR3 sequences, 42% being singletons. The individuals who served as donors were healthy Caucasians living in Russia, aged roughly 6 to 90. The CDR3 loop spans 16 amino acids. Trimming removed 5 bases from V and 0 bases from J; junction bases left unmatched: 8. Per germline, CDR1 DFQATT and CDR2 SNEGSKA (reference sequence). Sequencing input: blood. This chain links TRBV20-1 with TRBJ2-7; TRBD2 matches at 12 bases. The receptor was derived from a woman younger than 30 in good health. The CDR3 region is CSALPTSGGPSYEQYF. The DNA for the CDR3 is TGCAGTGCTCTACCGACTAGCGGGGGCCCCTCCTACGAGCAGTACTTC.